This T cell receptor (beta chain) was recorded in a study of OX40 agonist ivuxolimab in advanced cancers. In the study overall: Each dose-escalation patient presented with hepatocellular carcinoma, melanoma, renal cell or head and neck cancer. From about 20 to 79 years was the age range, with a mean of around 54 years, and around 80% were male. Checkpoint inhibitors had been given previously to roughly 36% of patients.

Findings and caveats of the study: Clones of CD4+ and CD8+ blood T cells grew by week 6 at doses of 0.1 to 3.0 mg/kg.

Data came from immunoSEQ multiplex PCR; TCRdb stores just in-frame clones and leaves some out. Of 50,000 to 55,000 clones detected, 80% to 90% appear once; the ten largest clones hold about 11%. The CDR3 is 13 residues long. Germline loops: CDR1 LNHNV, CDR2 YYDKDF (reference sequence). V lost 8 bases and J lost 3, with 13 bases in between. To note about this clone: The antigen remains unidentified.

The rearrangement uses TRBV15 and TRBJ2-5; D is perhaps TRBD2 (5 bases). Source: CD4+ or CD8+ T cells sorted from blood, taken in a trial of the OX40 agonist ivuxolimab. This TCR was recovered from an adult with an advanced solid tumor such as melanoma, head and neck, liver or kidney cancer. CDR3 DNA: TGTGCCACCTCGGTGGTCGGGGAAGAGACCCAGTACTTC. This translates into CATSVVGEETQYF.